What follows describes a single T cell receptor beta chain. Its antigen is not yet known. No base quality information exists; no much larger clone differs at one position. The protocol used for the library was the immunoSEQ multiplex PCR assay. The source study handled its data this way. A statistical classification framework was built for diagnosing cytomegalovirus status from the catalog of TCR beta chain sequences. Held by TCRdb, this immuneACCESS table contains in-frame sequences only and omits some clones. Under half of the omission traces to an unresolved V gene where checked; the cause of the rest is unknown. That table furnishes V, J and clone size, whereas the DNA furnished D and trimming. Across this sample there are 250,000 to 300,000 clones, with approximately 86% seen only once. The ten biggest clones cover 0.95% to 1.1% of the sample. The source of the sample is a study of cytomegalovirus exposure and HLA in healthy donors (dated by TCRdb to the late 2010s). In the study overall: According to a later analysis, one platform produced both the roughly 130 validation repertoires and the roughly 640 repertoires of the first cohort. The study aimed to test whether cataloging public T cell receptors could reveal signatures of past pathogen exposure. Along with the roughly 700-subject first cohort, a separate validation cohort of around 110 different subjects was used. The study combined high-throughput TCR immunosequencing, statistical association of individual TCRs with disease status, and machine learning to predict cytomegalovirus infection status.

What the authors observed across the whole study: A later analysis found that TCRs clustered in the first cohort also tended to co-occur in the roughly 120 validation repertoires, with more than 90% of cluster scores above 0. Across donors, most TCR sequences were observed very rarely, whereas some public TCRs were present in many individuals. The study listed 150 to 200 TCR beta chains as associated with cytomegalovirus. A later analysis lacked HLA typing for the validation cohort, so it scored co-occurrence in that cohort across all 110 or so repertoires. In vitro tests confirmed that a few of the cytomegalovirus-associated TCR beta chains recognize cytomegalovirus antigens. The classifier was reported to diagnose cytomegalovirus status with high specificity and sensitivity in both the original cohort and the validation cohort. According to the authors, the approach could potentially be generalized to other disease states and immunological phenotypes.

Its CDR3 holds 12 amino acids, cysteine through phenylalanine. Only CDR3 DNA is held: 36 bases, read in frame from base 1. Unmatched junction bases come to 1, with V trimmed by 7 bases and J by 2 bases. The germline V gene gives CDR1 as SNHLY and CDR2 as FYNNEI. The donors belonged to the validation cohort of around 110 subjects, which was separate from the approximately 680-subject first cohort. The receptor's source is a woman younger than 35 in good health and CMV-seronegative. The V gene is TRBV2 and the J gene is TRBJ2-7; 8 bases in the middle match TRBD1. Material for sequencing was PBMCs. The DNA reads TGTGCCAGCAAGGGACAGGCCTACGAGCAGTACTTC. Its coded protein is CASKGQAYEQYF.